The 18 T cell receptor beta chains below were found in one sample sequenced in a study of CD8+CD57+ T cells in acquired aplastic anemia. CDR3 and TCR beta VDJ profiling relied on a genomic DNA template. TCRdb redid the calling of the reads with MiXCR, one entry per CDR3 protein. Among 150,000 to 200,000 distinct CDR3 sequences listed, around half were seen once. Material for sequencing was sorted CD4+, CD8+, or CD8+CD57+ T cells (not recorded which) from PBMCs. Source of these receptors: a human donor in good health.

This rearrangement joins TRBV2 to TRBJ2-7, with D unresolved. CDR3 length equals 11 residues. Looked up from germline, CDR1 is SNHLY and CDR2 is FYNNEI. V was cut by 5 bases and J by 6 bases, with 8 bases left in between. The CDR3 DNA follows: TGTGCCAGCAGTTCCATTATCGAGCAGTACTTC. This encodes CASSSIIEQYF.

This clonotype appeared a few times. The V gene is TRBV29-1, the J gene TRBJ1-1; no definite D call. This CDR3 spans 12 amino acids. Germline V gene lookup returns CDR1 SQVTM and CDR2 ANQGSEA. V was clipped by 7 bases and J by 4 bases, with 13 bases between them. Here the CDR3 reads CSAEGRFTEAFF. DNA of the CDR3: TGCAGCGCCGAGGGTCGTTTCACTGAAGCTTTCTTT.

This clonotype was seen repeatedly, ten times or more. The chain recombines TRBV2 with TRBJ2-7; no clear D gene. The germline V gene encodes CDR1 SNHLY and CDR2 FYNNEI. The CDR3 has 12 amino acids. Trimming shortened V by 3 bases and J by 3 bases, and 6 bases separated the two germline ends. The CDR3 DNA follows: TGTGCCAGCAGTGACAACGGCTACGAGCAGTACTTC. Translation gives CASSDNGYEQYF.

A word on this clonotype: Given the absence of the conserved phenylalanine or tryptophan at the CDR3 end, a read error is likely. This chain joins TRBV2 and TRBJ1-1; no clear D gene. Germline values: CDR1 SNHLY, CDR2 FYNNEI. Trimming stripped 7 bases from V and 1 base from J, with 10 bases between. The CDR3 extends over 13 amino acids. CDR3 amino acids: CASMAFSNTEAFL. Here the CDR3 DNA reads TGTGCCAGCATGGCGTTTTCGAACACTGAAGCTTTCCTT.

The table lists this clonotype with many counts. The rearrangement joins TRBV6-2 or TRBV6-3 to TRBJ2-5; D tentatively reads TRBD1 or TRBD2 (6 bases each). The CDR3 spans 16 residues. Germline CDR1 and CDR2: MNHEY and SVGEGT. The germline V and J ends were trimmed by 0 bases and 0 bases, with 11 bases remaining between them. Here the CDR3 DNA reads TGTGCCAGCAGTTACTCGCGGGACACGTACCAAGAGACCCAGTACTTC. Translation: CASSYSRDTYQETQYF.

As DNA, the CDR3 is TGTGCCAGTACCATACAGGGTTTAACTGAAGCTTTCTTT. As protein: CASTIQGLTEAFF. This rearrangement joins TRBV19 to TRBJ1-1; possibly TRBD1 for D (6 bases). The CDR3 spans 13 residues. Germline assignment: CDR1 LNHDA and CDR2 SQIVND (reference sequence). V was trimmed by 7 bases and J by 5 bases, leaving 14 bases between them.

This clonotype was seen many times. This chain uses TRBV20-1 with TRBJ1-2; D gene uncertain. This CDR3 has 14 residues. CDR1 is DFQATT and CDR2 is SNEGSKA in the germline V gene (reference sequence). The chain's CDR3 is CSAQQWAGGYGYTF. The CDR3 nucleotides read TGCAGCGCTCAACAGTGGGCAGGAGGGTATGGCTACACCTTC.

CDR3 residues: CASVQFQETQYF. The CDR3 region has the DNA TGTGCCAGCGTTCAGTTCCAAGAGACCCAGTACTTC. The rearrangement uses TRBV2 and TRBJ2-5, with D uncertain. Deletions cut 8 bases from V and 1 base from J, with 8 bases between. Germline CDR1 reads SNHLY; CDR2 reads FYNNEI. The CDR3 is 12 residues long.

This clonotype was detected many times. The chain couples TRBV7-9 to TRBJ2-7; maybe TRBD1 (9 bases). Per germline, CDR1 SEHNR and CDR2 FQNEAQ (reference sequence). Trimming removed 3 bases at V and 3 bases at J, with 21 bases between. The CDR3 is 17 residues long. CDR3 nucleotide sequence: TGTGCCAGCAGCTTCGGGGGGGGTCCGGGACAGGGCTACGAGCAGTACTTC. Its translation is CASSFGGGPGQGYEQYF. Using reference TRBV7-9 and TRBJ2-7 for the parts outside the CDR3, the full variable domain is DTGVSQNPRHKITKRGQNVTFRCDPISEHNRLYWYRQTLGQGPEFLTYFQNEAQLEKSRLLSDRFSAERPKGSFSTLEIQRTEQGDSAMYLCASSFGGGPGQGYEQYFGPGTRLTVT.

This clonotype occurred once. This chain joins TRBV20-1 and TRBJ1-5; no firm D call. The CDR3 is made up of 16 amino acids. V was pared by 2 bases and J by 0 bases, with 14 bases between. The germline V gene encodes CDR1 DFQATT and CDR2 SNEGSKA (reference sequence). Written as DNA, the CDR3 is TGCAGTGCTAGAAGGTCCCGTCCGGCTAGCAATCAGCCCCAGCATTTT. This translates into CSARRSRPASNQPQHF.

This clonotype was found a few times. V gene TRBV7-8 combines with J gene TRBJ2-1; no reliable D call. CDR3 length: 16 residues. Trimming shortened V by 5 bases and J by 0 bases, and 14 bases separated the two germline ends. CDR1 and CDR2 (germline): SGHVS, FQNEAQ. In DNA, the CDR3 is TGTGCCAGCAGCCAAAAGGACCATAGCTCCTACAATGAGCAGTTCTTC. It yields the protein CASSQKDHSSYNEQFF.

The chain links TRBV12-3 or TRBV12-4 to TRBJ2-2; D perhaps matches TRBD2 (7 bases). V gave up 7 bases and J gave up 5 bases, with 23 bases separating them. This CDR3 spans 17 amino acids. The CDR3 region is CASTPRDKGGRTGELFF. The CDR3 nucleotides read TGTGCCAGCACCCCCAGAGACAAGGGGGGGCGGACCGGGGAGCTGTTTTTT.

This clonotype was recorded many times. This CDR3 is CASSLRTSGIDEQFF. The CDR3 DNA sequence: TGTGCCAGCAGCTTGAGGACTAGCGGGATCGATGAGCAGTTCTTC. The rearrangement uses TRBV5-4 and TRBJ2-1; TRBD2 matches at 12 bases. Germline CDR1 and CDR2: SGHNT and YYREEE (reference sequence). There are 15 residues in the CDR3. V shed 1 base and J 8 bases; nucleotides not matched to a gene: 4.

This rearrangement joins TRBV3-1 to TRBJ2-3; 10 bases fit TRBD1. This CDR3 region has 17 residues. V lost 1 base and J lost 3; bases outside the gene matches: 7. Per germline, CDR1 LGHDT and CDR2 YNNKEL (reference sequence). The CDR3 DNA reads as TGTGCCAGCAGCCAAGGCCCCCGGGACAGGGGTACAGATACGCAGTATTTT. This translates into CASSQGPRDRGTDTQYF.

V usage is TRBV30 and J usage is TRBJ1-5, with D possibly matching TRBD1 (5 bases). The CDR3 totals 17 residues. V gave up 2 bases and J gave up 5 bases, with 22 bases separating them. The germline V gene encodes CDR1 GTSNPN and CDR2 SVGIG (reference sequence). CDR3 amino acids: CAWSTQLIGGLDQPQHF. For the CDR3, the DNA is TGTGCCTGGAGTACCCAACTCATCGGGGGTTTGGATCAGCCCCAGCATTTT.

The table lists this clonotype with many counts. The V call is TRBV7-2, the J call TRBJ2-1; no definite D call. Germline V gene lookup returns CDR1 SGHTA and CDR2 FQGNSA. The V end was cut by 2 bases, the J end by 8 bases, with 10 bases between. This CDR3 has 13 amino acids. The DNA of the CDR3 is TGTGCCAGCAGCTTATTTGGTGCGGATGAGCAGTTCTTC. It yields the protein CASSLFGADEQFF.

This clonotype came up a few times. This chain connects TRBV18 to TRBJ1-1, with TRBD1 as a possible D gene (5 bases). Germline CDR1 is KGHSH and CDR2 is LQKENI. There are 11 residues in the CDR3. Trimming removed 2 bases from V and 10 bases from J, with 8 bases in between. CDR3 protein: CASSPGQGAFF. CDR3 DNA: TGTGCCAGCTCACCAGGACAAGGAGCTTTCTTT. Variable domain in full (rest from reference TRBV18 and TRBJ1-1): NAGVMQNPRHLVRRRGQEARLRCSPMKGHSHVYWYRQLPEEGLKFMVYLQKENIIDESGMPKERFSAEFPKEGPSILRIQQVVRGDSAAYFCASSPGQGAFFGQGTRLTVV.

The rearrangement uses TRBV2 and TRBJ1-3; tentative D call: TRBD1 (6 bases). The germline CDR1 and CDR2 sequences are SNHLY and FYNNEI. Trimming stripped 4 bases from V and 5 bases from J, with 12 bases between. CDR3 length: 14 amino acids. The CDR3 DNA sequence: TGTGCCAGCAGTGGCCAGGACAGCCGAAACACCATATATTTT. Residues: CASSGQDSRNTIYF.